These 12 T cell receptor beta chains were all obtained from the same sample, sequenced in a study of spatial heterogeneity in lung cancer. TCRdb independently ran MiXCR on the 5' RACE reads; one entry per CDR3 protein. The table has about 26,000 distinct CDR3 sequences, over 10% seen once. Regarding time point: sample taken at primary tumor resection. In each case, whole RNA from tumor, nontumor lung or frozen PBMC was sequenced unsorted. Sequencing used PBMCs, obtained at surgery. These receptors were collected from a female donor with early-stage non-small cell lung cancer.

This clonotype occurred many times. The chain joins TRBV20-1 to TRBJ2-1; D is uncertain. Germline CDR1 DFQATT, CDR2 SNEGSKA (reference sequence). The CDR3 runs 16 residues. V gave up 0 bases and J gave up 9 bases, with 21 bases separating them. The CDR3 DNA is TGCAGTGCTAGAGATCGAGGCAGGAACATACAACTTGAGCAGTTCTTC. Translation gives CSARDRGRNIQLEQFF.

At least ten counts were recorded for this clonotype. The V gene is TRBV28, the J gene TRBJ1-2; the D gene is possibly TRBD1 (6 bases). CDR1 is MDHEN, CDR2 SYDVKM, per germline. V was cut by 3 bases and J by 2 bases, with 10 bases left in between. This CDR3 is built from 14 residues. The CDR3 reads CASSFGGQNYGYTF. The DNA for the CDR3 is TGTGCCAGCAGTTTCGGGGGGCAGAACTATGGCTACACCTTC.

The chain joins TRBV4-3 to TRBJ2-3, with D perhaps TRBD2 (6 bases). Trimming removed 4 bases at V and 4 bases at J, with 21 bases between. CDR1 LGHNA and CDR2 YSLEER come from the germline V gene. This CDR3 has 17 amino acids. The CDR3 nucleotides are TGCGCCAGCAGCCCCCTGTTTAGTACGGAGGGTGCAGATACGCAGTATTTT. Protein sequence: CASSPLFSTEGADTQYF.

This clonotype was detected ten times or more. V and J are TRBV27 and TRBJ2-5; 7 bases line up with TRBD2. Germline V gene data show CDR1 as MNHEY and CDR2 as SMNVEV (reference sequence). The CDR3 has 14 amino acids. The ends lost 5 bases at V and 5 bases at J; junction bases unmatched: 8. CDR3 sequence: CASSPEREAETQYF. The DNA for the CDR3 is TGTGCCAGCAGTCCCGAGCGGGAAGCGGAGACCCAGTACTTC.

The sample holds many counts of this clonotype. The genes are TRBV15 and TRBJ2-7; D gene uncertain. V was shortened by 4 bases and J by 5 bases, with 12 bases between the two germline ends. CDR1 is LNHNV, CDR2 YYDKDF, per germline (reference sequence). This CDR3 has 13 residues. CDR3 region: CATSTQITDEQYV. The CDR3, as DNA: TGTGCCACCAGCACTCAGATTACAGACGAGCAGTACGTC.

This clonotype was seen at least ten times. The V and J genes are TRBV6-2 or TRBV6-3 and TRBJ2-1; TRBD2 might be the D (6 bases). This CDR3 contains 13 residues. With 4 bases removed from V and 10 bases from J, the gap between germline ends came to 14 bases. CDR1 and CDR2 from the germline V gene are MNHEY and SVGEGT. CDR3 bases: TGTGCCAGCAGTTTAGGACTATCTGGCGAGCAGTTCTTC. Translated, it gives CASSLGLSGEQFF.

This chain connects TRBV9 to TRBJ2-1, with 13 bases that match TRBD2. Looked up from germline, CDR1 is SGDLS and CDR2 is YYNGEE. V dropped 5 bases and J dropped 7; count of bases not matched to a gene: 6. The CDR3 contains 15 residues. The CDR3 protein is CASSSTSGRTNEQFF. For the CDR3, the DNA is TGTGCCAGCAGTTCGACTAGCGGGAGGACGAATGAGCAGTTCTTC.

The table lists this clonotype with a few counts. The rearrangement uses TRBV4-2 and TRBJ1-5; no reliable D call. The CDR3 length is 13 residues. Germline lookup yields CDR1 LGHNA and CDR2 YNFKEQ. Trimming stripped 8 bases from V and 5 bases from J, with 13 bases between. The CDR3, as DNA: TGTGCCAGCGCCACCGGACCAGATCAGCCCCAGCATTTT. It yields the protein CASATGPDQPQHF.

This clonotype has just a few counts. The V call is TRBV7-2, the J call TRBJ2-5; TRBD2 matches 11 bases. The CDR3 has 15 residues. V gave up 7 bases and J gave up 3 bases; unmatched junction bases: 7. Germline V gene lookup returns CDR1 SGHTA and CDR2 FQGNSA. The CDR3 bases are TGTGCCAGCATGAGAGCGGGACTAGCGGAAGAGACCCAGTACTTC. This translates into CASMRAGLAEETQYF.

The table lists this clonotype with many counts. The chain employs TRBV28 and TRBJ1-4; TRBD1 agrees at 9 bases. The V gene's germline CDR1 is MDHEN and CDR2 SYDVKM. The V and J ends lost 1 base and 6 bases, in that order; junction bases with no gene match: 6. The CDR3 is made up of 16 amino acids. Here the CDR3 reads CASSLYLTGGYEKLFF. CDR3 DNA sequence: TGTGCCAGCAGTTTATACCTGACAGGGGGTTATGAAAAACTGTTTTTT.

This clonotype has only one observation. The chain recombines TRBV29-1 with TRBJ2-5; D not certain. The CDR3 sequence is 13 residues long. Germline V CDR1 and CDR2: SQVTM, ANQGSEA. V was cut by 4 bases and J by 3 bases, with 12 bases left in between. CDR3 region: CSVVKGGEETQYF. CDR3 DNA sequence: TGCAGCGTTGTTAAGGGCGGCGAAGAGACCCAGTACTTC.

This clonotype was counted many times. The chain couples TRBV7-8 to TRBJ2-3; a possible D gene is TRBD2 (5 bases). CDR1 and CDR2 from the germline V gene are SGHVS and FQNEAQ. Trimming removed 5 bases from V and 0 bases from J, with 12 bases in between. The length of the CDR3 is 15 residues. DNA for the CDR3: TGTGCCAGCAGCCGCACCAGGACTAGCACAGATACGCAGTATTTT. Protein sequence: CASSRTRTSTDTQYF.